This TCR beta chain was observed in a study of cytomegalovirus exposure and HLA in healthy donors. This clone has just a few counts. The V gene's germline CDR1 is SNHLY and CDR2 FYNNEI. This CDR3 spans 15 amino acids. V lost 6 bases, J lost 0 bases, and 9 bases lay in between. Researchers ran the PCR with 60 Vbeta and 13 Jbeta primers. The protocol was immunoSEQ multiplex PCR, while the TCRdb copy is restricted to in-frame clones and leaves out a portion. This sample carries more than 85,000 clones, 15% of them seen once, and the ten largest clones take roughly 0.79%. This TCR came from a female donor in good health and CMV-seronegative. The specimen was PBMCs. The genes are TRBV2 and TRBJ2-6; a possible D gene is TRBD1 (5 bases). CDR3 in amino acids: CASSRELSGANVLTF. The DNA of the CDR3 is TGTGCCAGCAGCAGGGAACTCTCTGGGGCCAACGTCCTGACTTTC. Full variable domain (missing parts from reference TRBV2 and TRBJ2-6): EPEVTQTPSHQVTQMGQEVILRCVPISNHLYFYWYRQILGQKVEFLVSFYNNEISEKSEIFDDQFSVERPDGSNFTLKIRSTKLEDSAMYFCASSRELSGANVLTFGAGSRLTVL.